This entry concerns a single T cell receptor beta chain. The antigen is undetermined. The data were obtained in a study of T cell responses to AZD1222 COVID-19 vaccine. Study outcomes and limitations: At baseline, just a handful of AZD1222 recipients tested seropositive.

TCRdb's copy holds only in-frame clones and misses some; the assay was immunoSEQ multiplex PCR. The repertoire holds approximately 150,000 clones, with 92% as singletons. CDR1 and CDR2 from the germline V gene are SGHNT and YENEEA. The CDR3 covers 14 residues. Trimming took off 1 base at V and 1 base at J, with 7 bases between the two ends. The TCR sequence derives from an adult in good health. V usage is TRBV11-3 and J usage is TRBJ1-2, with D unresolved. The sequencing here drew on peripheral blood, taken on day 0 of MenACWY control vaccination. CDR3 residues: CASSLGTYNYGYTF. CDR3 nucleotides: TGTGCCAGCAGCTTAGGCACCTATAACTATGGCTACACCTTC.